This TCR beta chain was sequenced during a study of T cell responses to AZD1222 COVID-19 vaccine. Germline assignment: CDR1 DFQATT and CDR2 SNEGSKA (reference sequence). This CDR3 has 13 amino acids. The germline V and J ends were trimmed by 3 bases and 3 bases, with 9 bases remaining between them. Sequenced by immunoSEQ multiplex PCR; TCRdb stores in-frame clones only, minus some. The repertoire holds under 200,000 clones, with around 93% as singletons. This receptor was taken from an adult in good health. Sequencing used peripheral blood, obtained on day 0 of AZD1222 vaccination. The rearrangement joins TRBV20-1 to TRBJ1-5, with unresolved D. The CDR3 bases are TGCAGTGCTAGTAAGCGGGACAATCAGCCCCAGCATTTT. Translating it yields CSASKRDNQPQHF.